Sequencing of this T cell receptor (beta chain) was carried out in a study of cytomegalovirus exposure and HLA in healthy donors. Findings and caveats of the study: Most observed TCR sequences were rare, whereas some public TCRs were detected in many donors. A few chains tied to CMV proved CMV antigen-specific in vitro.

Produced via immunoSEQ multiplex PCR; TCRdb's table is partial and in-frame only. The sample includes 100,000 to 150,000 clones, roughly 90% of them seen just once. The CDR3 has 14 residues. Germline V gene data show CDR1 as GTSNPN and CDR2 as SVGIG (reference sequence). V gave up 5 bases and J gave up 0 bases; unmatched junction bases: 0. Points on this clone: Its matching antigen is unknown.

The chain couples TRBV30 to TRBJ2-2; the match to TRBD1 covers 10 bases. Source material: PBMCs. This clonotype originated in a young woman in good health and CMV-seronegative. As DNA, the CDR3 is TGTGCCTGGGGACAGGGGGCGAACACCGGGGAGCTGTTTTTT. Its translation is CAWGQGANTGELFF. Full variable domain (remainder filled in from reference TRBV30 and TRBJ2-2): SQTIHQWPATLVQPVGSPLSLECTVEGTSNPNLYWYRQAAGRGLQLLFYSVGIGQISSEVPQNLSASRPQDRQFILSSKKLLLSDSGFYLCAWGQGANTGELFFGEGSRLTVL.